Listed here are 14 T cell receptor beta chains from one sample, sequenced in a study of identical twins. TCRdb fed the 5' RACE reads into MiXCR, producing one record per CDR3 protein. The table shows 500,000 to 550,000 distinct CDR3 sequences, with less than 25% occurring only once. This sample also appeared in a second study, on T cells expressing NK-cell markers.

The specimen was CD4+ T cells sorted from blood. The receptors come from a woman aged 18-30 years in good health.

DNA of the CDR3: TGTGCCACCCTCAGCCACACTGAAGCTTTCTTT. Protein sequence: CATLSHTEAFF. This chain connects TRBV12-3 or TRBV12-4 to TRBJ1-1, with D unclear. Trimming pared 10 bases from V and 3 bases from J, leaving 9 bases between. This CDR3 has 11 residues.

The V and J genes are TRBV4-1 and TRBJ2-7; 13 nucleotides match TRBD2. V dropped 4 bases and J dropped 6; count of bases not matched to a gene: 6. The CDR3 sequence is 15 residues long. Germline V lookup: CDR1 MGHRA, CDR2 YSYEKL. This CDR3 is CASSLGTSGVPEQYF. Written as DNA, the CDR3 is TGCGCCAGCAGCCTCGGGACTAGCGGGGTCCCCGAGCAGTACTTC.

The chain links TRBV7-3 to TRBJ2-5; possible D gene TRBD1, 5 bases. The germline V gene has CDR1 SGHTA and CDR2 FQGTGA. CDR3 length equals 13 residues. The V and J ends lost 5 bases and 3 bases respectively, with 10 bases between them. The CDR3 coding sequence is TGTGCCAGCAGCAGGGGAAAGGAAGAGACCCAGTACTTC. Protein product: CASSRGKEETQYF. Drawing the rest from reference TRBV7-3 and TRBJ2-5, the complete variable domain is GAGVSQTPSNKVTEKGKYVELRCDPISGHTALYWYRQSLGQGPEFLIYFQGTGAADDSGLPNDRFFAVRPEGSVSTLKIQRTERGDSAVYLCASSRGKEETQYFGPGTRLLVL.

This clonotype has a handful of counts. The chain couples TRBV10-3 to TRBJ1-1, with 7 bases lining up with TRBD1. The CDR3 loop spans 13 amino acids. Trimming cost V 4 bases and J 4 bases; bases outside gene matches: 3. The V gene's germline CDR1 is ENHRY and CDR2 SYGVKD. The CDR3, as DNA: TGTGCCATCAGTGGCGCAGGGGGCACTGAAGCTTTCTTT. Translating it yields CAISGAGGTEAFF.

This clonotype has at least ten counts. The genes are TRBV12-3 or TRBV12-4 and TRBJ2-1, with a weak D call TRBD2 (6 bases). The CDR3 spans 14 residues. V lost 6 bases and J lost 1, with 10 bases in between. As DNA, the CDR3 is TGTGCCAGCAGCCCCCGGGAGTCCTACAATGAGCAGTTCTTC. As protein: CASSPRESYNEQFF.

This clonotype was picked up a small number of times. The rearrangement uses TRBV4-1 and TRBJ1-4, with D tentatively TRBD1 (5 bases). Per the germline V gene, CDR1 is MGHRA and CDR2 is YSYEKL. V was clipped by 0 bases and J by 4 bases, with 12 bases between them. The CDR3 length is 16 residues. CDR3 protein: CASSQELATDNEKLFF. CDR3 DNA sequence: TGCGCCAGCAGCCAAGAACTGGCGACAGATAATGAAAAACTGTTTTTT.

This clonotype was seen ten or more times. The chain uses TRBV11-2 and TRBJ2-3, with 11 bases identical to TRBD2. V was pared by 7 bases and J by 5 bases, with 8 bases of the junction left unmatched. CDR3 length: 15 amino acids. Germline V gives CDR1 SGHAT, CDR2 FQNNGV. This CDR3 reads CASTPTSGEGDTQYF. CDR3 DNA sequence: TGTGCCAGCACCCCGACTAGCGGGGAGGGAGATACGCAGTATTTT.

This clonotype was counted a few times. V and J are TRBV10-3 and TRBJ2-5; D is undetermined. The CDR3 has 11 residues. Trimming stripped 5 bases from V and 2 bases from J, with 3 bases between. Germline V gives CDR1 ENHRY, CDR2 SYGVKD. This CDR3 reads CAISFQETQYF. CDR3 nucleotides: TGTGCCATCAGTTTTCAAGAGACCCAGTACTTC.

This clonotype appeared many times. The rearrangement links TRBV29-1 to TRBJ2-5; 10 bases are shared with TRBD1. The CDR3 has 14 residues. The germline gives CDR1 SQVTM, CDR2 ANQGSEA. V lost 7 bases and J lost 2; bases outside the gene matches: 7. The CDR3 coding sequence is TGCAGCGCCCGGGACAGGGGAGGTCAAGAGACCCAGTACTTC. It translates to CSARDRGGQETQYF.

This chain uses TRBV18 with TRBJ2-2; 7 bases are a match to TRBD2. The length of the CDR3 is 16 residues. V was clipped by 1 base and J by 4 bases; unmatched bases: 6. Germline-derived CDR1 and CDR2 are KGHSH and LQKENI. This CDR3 is CASSPRTGGGTGELFF. The CDR3 DNA follows: TGTGCCAGCTCACCACGAACGGGAGGCGGCACCGGGGAGCTGTTTTTT.

The chain employs TRBV12-3 or TRBV12-4 and TRBJ2-2, with 9 nucleotides matching TRBD1. With 11 bases clipped from V and 8 bases from J, the junction kept 21 bases outside the gene matches. This CDR3 comprises 17 residues. The CDR3 bases are TGTGCCTTCAGTCCGAGGGGACAGGGAAGGACTTGGGGGGAGCTGTTTTTT. It is translated as CAFSPRGQGRTWGELFF.

This clonotype came up a few times. The chain has TRBV20-1 and TRBJ2-5; D remains unclear. The CDR3 totals 13 residues. CDR1 and CDR2 from the germline V gene are DFQATT and SNEGSKA (reference sequence). Trimming shortened V by 6 bases and J by 3 bases, and 14 bases separated the two germline ends. Here the CDR3 reads CSATDMSEETQYF. CDR3 in DNA: TGCAGTGCAACAGACATGTCCGAAGAGACCCAGTACTTC.

The chain couples TRBV7-8 to TRBJ2-7, with a tentative D call TRBD2 (5 bases). The CDR3 totals 16 residues. The germline V and J ends were trimmed by 8 bases and 2 bases, with 22 bases remaining between them. Per germline, CDR1 SGHVS and CDR2 FQNEAQ. The CDR3 sequence: CASVRGQKESTYEQYF. The CDR3 coding sequence is TGTGCCAGCGTTCGAGGGCAAAAGGAATCGACCTACGAGCAGTACTTC.

The sample holds a few counts of this clonotype. The J gene is TRBJ2-3, the V gene TRBV15; D gene ambiguous. Trimming removed 6 bases at V and 2 bases at J, with 12 bases between. From germline, CDR1 is LNHNV and CDR2 YYDKDF (reference sequence). This CDR3 is 14 amino acids long. The CDR3 nucleotides are TGTGCCACCAGGCAGAGAATTACCACAGATACGCAGTATTTT. It translates to CATRQRITTDTQYF.